These 5 T cell receptor beta chains originate from one sample sequenced in a study of CD8+CD57+ T cells in acquired aplastic anemia. TCR beta VDJ combinations and CDR3 sequences were profiled from genomic DNA. TCRdb reprocessed the reads via MiXCR and lists one record per CDR3 protein. The sample yields 150,000 to 200,000 distinct CDR3 sequences, 64% seen once. Sequencing was done on a sample of sorted CD4+, CD8+, or CD8+CD57+ T cells (not recorded which) from PBMCs. These receptors originate from a human donor with severe aplastic anemia or a healthy control (not recorded which).

The chain employs TRBV6-4 and TRBJ1-3; D call uncertain. The CDR3 extends over 11 amino acids. Germline loops: CDR1 MRHNA, CDR2 SNTAGT. V was trimmed by 8 bases and J by 0 bases, leaving 2 bases between them. For the CDR3, the DNA is TGTGCCAGCCCCTCTGGAAACACCATATATTTT. Its translation: CASPSGNTIYF.

The gene calls are TRBV10-2 and TRBJ2-2, with D unresolved. Trimming took off 6 bases at V and 1 base at J, with 12 bases between the two ends. The CDR3 runs to 15 residues. Germline V gene sequence: CDR1 WSHSY, CDR2 SAAADI. The CDR3 loop is CASRADTENTGELFF. CDR3 in DNA: TGCGCCAGCAGAGCCGACACCGAGAACACCGGGGAGCTGTTTTTT.

The genes are TRBV14 and TRBJ2-2; the D gene is possibly TRBD2 (6 bases). The germline gives CDR1 SGHDN, CDR2 FVKESK. The V and J ends lost 8 bases and 7 bases respectively, with 23 bases between them. The CDR3 loop spans 16 amino acids. CDR3 sequence reads: CASSPPVSGLGGELFF. The CDR3 DNA follows: TGTGCCAGCTCACCACCGGTCTCGGGACTCGGCGGGGAGCTGTTTTTT. Filled out from reference TRBV14 and TRBJ2-2, the complete variable domain reads EAGVTQFPSHSVIEKGQTVTLRCDPISGHDNLYWYRRVMGKEIKFLLHFVKESKQDESGMPNNRFLAERTGGTYSTLKVQPAELEDSGVYFCASSPPVSGLGGELFFGEGSRLTVL.

This clonotype has more than one count but fewer than ten. The chain combines TRBV12-3 or TRBV12-4 with TRBJ2-5, with 9 positions matching TRBD1. The CDR3 has 15 residues. The V gene end was trimmed by 7 bases and the J gene end by 4 bases; junction bases not matched to a gene: 10. CDR3 DNA sequence: TGTGCCAGCAAACCGGACAGGGGCCGTGGAGAGACCCAGTACTTC. Protein product: CASKPDRGRGETQYF.

CDR3 residues: CATSRPPVRSNTGELFF. DNA for the CDR3: TGTGCCACCAGCAGACCCCCGGTACGGTCGAACACCGGGGAGCTGTTTTTT. The rearrangement joins TRBV15 to TRBJ2-2; D ambiguous. From germline, CDR1 is LNHNV and CDR2 YYDKDF (reference sequence). V was pared by 2 bases and J by 0 bases, with 13 bases between. The length of the CDR3 is 17 residues.